Each of the 14 T cell receptor beta chains below was sequenced from the same sample in a study of blood T cell repertoires in COVID-19. The method was immunoSEQ multiplex PCR; TCRdb's version includes in-frame clones alone and lacks a portion of them. The sample lists over 350,000 clones; 80% to 90% were seen once. Specimen: peripheral blood. These receptors were collected from a woman under 40 with active or convalescent COVID-19.

This clone was recorded once. V gene TRBV15 combines with J gene TRBJ2-1, with TRBD2 as a possible D gene (5 bases). This CDR3 comprises 15 residues. Trimming cost V 1 base and J 4 bases, with 11 bases left between them. Germline V gives CDR1 LNHNV, CDR2 YYDKDF (reference sequence). The CDR3 DNA sequence: TGTGCCACCAGCAGAGGAGCGGATGCTTACAATGAGCAGTTCTTC. Its protein is CATSRGADAYNEQFF.

This chain joins TRBV6-1 and TRBJ1-2; D might be TRBD1 (5 bases). The V gene's germline CDR1 is MNHNS and CDR2 SASEGT. V lost 1 base to trimming and J lost 7 bases, with 16 bases between them. CDR3 length: 15 residues. CDR3 amino acids: CASSEEGAGLGGYTF. The DNA for the CDR3 is TGTGCCAGCAGTGAAGAGGGTGCAGGGCTGGGTGGCTACACCTTC.

The V gene is TRBV18, the J gene TRBJ2-7, with TRBD1 matching 7 bases. The V segment lost 0 bases and the J segment 3 bases; nucleotides outside the gene matches: 8. The CDR3 has 16 amino acids. CDR1 is KGHSH and CDR2 is LQKENI in the germline V gene. In DNA form, the CDR3 reads TGTGCCAGCTCACCACCGGACGGGACAGACTACTACGAGCAGTACTTC. Encoded protein: CASSPPDGTDYYEQYF.

In the case of this clone: The identical CDR3 is also encoded by other nucleotide sequences in the sample. The chain joins TRBV5-1 to TRBJ2-7; a weak D match, TRBD2 (5 bases). V lost 0 bases to trimming and J lost 7 bases, with 11 bases between them. The CDR3 contains 13 residues. Germline V gives CDR1 SGHRS, CDR2 YFSETQ. CDR3 residues: CASSLDPTGEQYF. The CDR3 bases are TGCGCCAGCAGCTTGGACCCCACGGGGGAGCAGTACTTC.

CDR3: CASSQGTWRTYEQYF. DNA for the CDR3: TGTGCCAGCAGCCAAGGGACTTGGAGGACGTACGAGCAGTACTTC. V and J are TRBV3-1 (or the pseudogene TRBV3-2) and TRBJ2-7; the D gene is possibly TRBD2 (5 bases). The CDR3 spans 15 residues. The germline V gene encodes CDR1 LGHDT and CDR2 YNNKEL (reference sequence). Trimming took off 1 base at V and 4 bases at J, with 14 bases between the two ends.

The chain has TRBV7-2 and TRBJ2-2; 9 bases line up with TRBD2. This CDR3 region has 16 residues. Trimming removed 3 bases from V and 7 bases from J; junction bases left unmatched: 9. The germline CDR1 and CDR2 sequences are SGHTA and FQGNSA. CDR3 protein: CASSFSSGSSFGELFF. Here the CDR3 DNA reads TGTGCCAGCAGCTTCAGTAGCGGGAGCTCCTTCGGGGAGCTGTTTTTT.

The chain has TRBV19 and TRBJ2-6; 9 positions agree with TRBD1. The CDR3 runs to 17 residues. V gave up 2 bases and J gave up 4 bases; unmatched junction bases: 6. Germline V lookup: CDR1 LNHDA, CDR2 SQIVND (reference sequence). Written as DNA, the CDR3 is TGTGCCAGTAGTATATTTGGACAGGGGACGGGGGCCAACGTCCTGACTTTC. Its translation: CASSIFGQGTGANVLTF. The variable domain in full, with the rest retrieved from reference TRBV19 and TRBJ2-6, is DGGITQSPKYLFRKEGQNVTLSCEQNLNHDAMYWYRQDPGQGLRLIYYSQIVNDFQKGDIAEGYSVSREKKESFPLTVTSAQKNPTAFYLCASSIFGQGTGANVLTFGAGSRLTVL.

The CDR3 here is CASSEFGATVSNQPQHF. The CDR3, as DNA: TGTGCCAGCAGTGAATTTGGTGCTACGGTTAGCAATCAGCCCCAGCATTTT. The rearrangement joins TRBV6-1 to TRBJ1-5; D gene uncertain. The CDR3 is 17 residues long. Looked up from germline, CDR1 is MNHNS and CDR2 is SASEGT. Trimming removed 2 bases from V and 0 bases from J, with 14 bases in between.

The chain combines TRBV11-2 with TRBJ2-6; the match to TRBD1 covers 9 bases. V lost 0 bases to trimming and J lost 0 bases; unmatched junction nucleotides: 9. The CDR3 runs 20 residues. Per the germline V gene, CDR1 is SGHAT and CDR2 is FQNNGV. As DNA, the CDR3 is TGTGCCAGCAGCTTAGACGGTGGGACAGGGTCGCTCTCTGGGGCCAACGTCCTGACTTTC. Encoded protein: CASSLDGGTGSLSGANVLTF.

V usage is TRBV14 and J usage is TRBJ1-2; D is undetermined. V was cut by 0 bases and J by 3 bases, with 11 bases left in between. Germline-derived CDR1 and CDR2 are SGHDN and FVKESK. CDR3 size: 15 residues. The CDR3 DNA sequence: TGTGCCAGCAGCCAAGATGGGAGTGGGGACTATGGCTACACCTTC. Its translation: CASSQDGSGDYGYTF.

J is TRBJ2-1 and V is TRBV6-2 or TRBV6-3; tentative D call: TRBD1 (5 bases). V lost 4 bases and J 10 bases, leaving 14 bases between the germline ends. The germline V gene encodes CDR1 MNHEY and CDR2 SVGEGT. The CDR3 is made up of 13 amino acids. Written as DNA, the CDR3 is TGTGCCAGCAGTTTGCAGGGAATGGGAGAGCAGTTCTTC. Its protein product is CASSLQGMGEQFF.

This chain links TRBV5-5 with TRBJ1-1, with 7 bases that match TRBD1. Germline CDR1 reads SGHKS; CDR2 reads YYEKEE (reference sequence). The CDR3 runs 14 residues. V lost 7 bases and J lost 3; bases outside the gene matches: 9. The CDR3 is CASGRQGVDTEAFF. The DNA for the CDR3 is TGTGCCAGCGGAAGACAGGGAGTCGACACTGAAGCTTTCTTT.

The chain recombines TRBV29-1 with TRBJ2-7, with D possibly TRBD1 on 5 matching bases. In germline, CDR1 is SQVTM, CDR2 ANQGSEA. The CDR3 totals 15 residues. The V gene lost 6 bases and the J gene lost 1 base, with 19 bases spanning the gap. CDR3 region: CSVGTQVRNSYEQYF. CDR3 sequence (DNA): TGCAGCGTGGGAACACAGGTCCGTAATTCCTACGAGCAGTACTTC.

The chain joins TRBV19 to TRBJ1-1; 7 nucleotides line up with TRBD1. V lost 3 bases to trimming and J lost 3 bases; unmatched junction nucleotides: 4. The germline V gene has CDR1 LNHDA and CDR2 SQIVND (reference sequence). The CDR3 totals 14 residues. The CDR3 spells CASSIGQAHTEAFF. As DNA, the CDR3 is TGTGCCAGTAGTATCGGACAGGCCCACACTGAAGCTTTCTTT.